This T cell receptor (beta chain) originates from a study of radiation and T cells in renal cell carcinoma. Regarding the study as a whole: Without pretreatment biopsies, baseline tumor clonotype presence was undetermined.

Sequencing used immunoSEQ multiplex PCR; TCRdb keeps in-frame clones, though not all of them. Counted here are 110,000 to 150,000 clones, around four fifths occurring once; the ten biggest clones make up approximately 22%. CDR3 length: 15 amino acids. Germline V CDR1 and CDR2: SGHNT, YENEEA. V lost 1 base to trimming and J lost 3 bases; unmatched junction nucleotides: 2. Sample time point: baseline pretreatment blood. Sample treatment: 15 Gy SBRT to primary tumor, nephrectomy 4 weeks later. Comment on this clone: Its target is not known.

This sequence was found in a woman in her fifties or sixties with renal cell carcinoma. The sequencing here drew on blood, taken from a patient whose treatment included radiotherapy and nephrectomy. The rearrangement joins TRBV11-3 to TRBJ2-2, with 7 bases identical to TRBD1. CDR3 in amino acids: CASSLGQGYTGELFF. In DNA form, the CDR3 reads TGTGCCAGCAGCTTAGGACAGGGTTACACCGGGGAGCTGTTTTTT.